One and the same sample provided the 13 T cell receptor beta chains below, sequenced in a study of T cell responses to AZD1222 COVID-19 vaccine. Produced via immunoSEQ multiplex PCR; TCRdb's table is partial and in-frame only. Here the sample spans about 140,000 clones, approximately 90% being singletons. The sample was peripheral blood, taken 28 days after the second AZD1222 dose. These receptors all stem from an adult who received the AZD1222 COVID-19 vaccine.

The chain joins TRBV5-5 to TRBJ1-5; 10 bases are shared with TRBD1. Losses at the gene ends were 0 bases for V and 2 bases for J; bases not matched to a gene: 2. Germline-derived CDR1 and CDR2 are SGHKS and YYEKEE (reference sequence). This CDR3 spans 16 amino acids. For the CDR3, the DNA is TGTGCCAGCAGCTTGGATGGGACAGGGGGCAATCAGCCCCAGCATTTT. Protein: CASSLDGTGGNQPQHF.

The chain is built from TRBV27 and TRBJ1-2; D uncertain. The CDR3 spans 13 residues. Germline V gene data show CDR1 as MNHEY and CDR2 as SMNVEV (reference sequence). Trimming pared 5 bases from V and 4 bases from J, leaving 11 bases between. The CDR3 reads CASSQGLSYGYTF. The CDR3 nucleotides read TGTGCCAGCAGTCAAGGGCTGTCCTATGGCTACACCTTC.

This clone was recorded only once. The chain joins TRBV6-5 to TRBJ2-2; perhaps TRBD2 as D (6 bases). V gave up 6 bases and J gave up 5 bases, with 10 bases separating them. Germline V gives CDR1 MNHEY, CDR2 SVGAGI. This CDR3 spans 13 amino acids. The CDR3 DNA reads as TGTGCCAGCAGAACCGCGGGGACCGGGGAGCTGTTTTTT. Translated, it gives CASRTAGTGELFF.

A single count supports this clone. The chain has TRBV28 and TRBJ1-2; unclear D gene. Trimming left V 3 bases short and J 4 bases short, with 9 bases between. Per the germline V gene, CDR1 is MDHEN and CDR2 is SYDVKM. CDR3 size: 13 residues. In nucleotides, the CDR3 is TGTGCCAGCAGTTTCATAGGGCCCTATGGCTACACCTTC. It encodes CASSFIGPYGYTF.

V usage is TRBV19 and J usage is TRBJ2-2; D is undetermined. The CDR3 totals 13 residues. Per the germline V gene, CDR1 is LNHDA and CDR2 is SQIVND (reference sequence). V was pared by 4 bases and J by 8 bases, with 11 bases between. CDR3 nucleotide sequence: TGTGCCAGTAGTACCATACTGGCGGGGGAGCTGTTTTTT. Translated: CASSTILAGELFF.

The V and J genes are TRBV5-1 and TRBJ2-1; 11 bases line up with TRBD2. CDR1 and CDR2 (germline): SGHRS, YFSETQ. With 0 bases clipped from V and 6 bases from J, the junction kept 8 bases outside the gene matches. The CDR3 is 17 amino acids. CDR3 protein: CASSLGGTSGLPNEQFF. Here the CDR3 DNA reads TGCGCCAGCAGCTTGGGAGGGACTAGCGGTCTTCCCAATGAGCAGTTCTTC.

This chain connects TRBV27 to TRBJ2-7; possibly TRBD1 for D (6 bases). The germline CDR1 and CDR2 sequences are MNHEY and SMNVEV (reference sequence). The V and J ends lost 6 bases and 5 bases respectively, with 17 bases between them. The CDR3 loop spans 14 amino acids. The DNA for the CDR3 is TGTGCCAGCAGCGCACAGGGAGAAGGGGACGAGCAGTACTTC. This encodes CASSAQGEGDEQYF.

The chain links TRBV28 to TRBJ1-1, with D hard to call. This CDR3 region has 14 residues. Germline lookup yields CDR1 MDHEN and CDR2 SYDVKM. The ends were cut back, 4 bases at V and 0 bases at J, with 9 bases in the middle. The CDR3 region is CASSSSAMNTEAFF. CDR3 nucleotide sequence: TGTGCCAGCAGTTCGTCAGCCATGAACACTGAAGCTTTCTTT.

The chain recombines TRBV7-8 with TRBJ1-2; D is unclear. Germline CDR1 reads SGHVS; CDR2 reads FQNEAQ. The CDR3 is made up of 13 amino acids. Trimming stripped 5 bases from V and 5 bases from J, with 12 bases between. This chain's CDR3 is CASSEAGLYGYTF. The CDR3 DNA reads TGTGCCAGCAGCGAAGCTGGCCTTTATGGCTACACCTTC. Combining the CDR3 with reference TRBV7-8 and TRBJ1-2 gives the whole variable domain GAGVSQSPRYKVAKRGQDVALRCDPISGHVSLFWYQQALGQGPEFLTYFQNEAQLDKSGLPSDRFFAERPEGSVSTLKIQRTQQEDSAVYLCASSEAGLYGYTFGSGTRLTVV.

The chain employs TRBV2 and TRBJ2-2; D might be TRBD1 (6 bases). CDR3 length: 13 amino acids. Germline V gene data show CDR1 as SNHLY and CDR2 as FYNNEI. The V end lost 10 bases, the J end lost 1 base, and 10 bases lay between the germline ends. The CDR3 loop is CATNRVNTGELFF. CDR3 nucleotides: TGTGCCACGAACAGGGTGAACACCGGGGAGCTGTTTTTT.

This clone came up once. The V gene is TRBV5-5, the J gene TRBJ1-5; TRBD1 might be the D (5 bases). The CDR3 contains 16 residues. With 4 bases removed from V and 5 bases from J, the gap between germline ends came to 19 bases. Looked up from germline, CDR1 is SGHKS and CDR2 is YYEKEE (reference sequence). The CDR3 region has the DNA TGTGCCAGCAGCCCATGGGACTCCCGAGGCGATCAGCCCCAGCATTTT. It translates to CASSPWDSRGDQPQHF.

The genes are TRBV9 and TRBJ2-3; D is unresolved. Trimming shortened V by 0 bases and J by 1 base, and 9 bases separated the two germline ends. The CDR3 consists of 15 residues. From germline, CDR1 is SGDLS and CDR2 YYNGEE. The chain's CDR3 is CASSVDLDRTDTQYF. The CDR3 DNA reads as TGTGCCAGCAGCGTAGACTTAGACCGCACAGATACGCAGTATTTT.

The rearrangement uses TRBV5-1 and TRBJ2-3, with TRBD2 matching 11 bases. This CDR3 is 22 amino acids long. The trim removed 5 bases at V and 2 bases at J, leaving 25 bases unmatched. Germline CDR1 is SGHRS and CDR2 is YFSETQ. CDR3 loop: CASRSRSYGVLAGEETTDTQYF. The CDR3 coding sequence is TGCGCCAGCAGGAGTCGATCCTATGGCGTACTAGCGGGAGAAGAGACCACAGATACGCAGTATTTT.